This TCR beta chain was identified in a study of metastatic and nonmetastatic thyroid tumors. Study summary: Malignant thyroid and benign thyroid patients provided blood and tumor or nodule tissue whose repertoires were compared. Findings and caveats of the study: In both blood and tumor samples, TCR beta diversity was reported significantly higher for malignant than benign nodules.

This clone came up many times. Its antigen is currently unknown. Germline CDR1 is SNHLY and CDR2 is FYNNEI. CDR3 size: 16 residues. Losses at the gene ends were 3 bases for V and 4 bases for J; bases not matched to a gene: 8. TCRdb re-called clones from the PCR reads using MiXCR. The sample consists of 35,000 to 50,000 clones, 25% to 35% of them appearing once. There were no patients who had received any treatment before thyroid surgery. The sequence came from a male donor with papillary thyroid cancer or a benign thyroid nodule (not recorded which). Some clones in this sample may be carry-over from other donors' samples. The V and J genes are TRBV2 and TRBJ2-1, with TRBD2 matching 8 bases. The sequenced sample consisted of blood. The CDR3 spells CASSETSGSAYNEQFF. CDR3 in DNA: TGTGCCAGCAGTGAGACAAGCGGGAGTGCTTACAATGAGCAGTTCTTC.